The rows below give T cell receptor beta chains drawn from one sample of a study of blood T cell repertoires in COVID-19. Here immunoSEQ multiplex PCR was the method, and the copy in TCRdb shows in-frame clones only, minus some. The table records 300,000 to 350,000 clones, over 75% of them present only once. Sequencing was carried out using peripheral blood. Receptor source: a woman in her 30s with COVID-19, enrolled during active disease. CDR3s include the opening cysteine and the closing phenylalanine or tryptophan.

j_gene,v_gene,CDR3aa
TRBJ1-1,TRBV23-1,CASSHDRDSLNTEAFF
TRBJ1-2,TRBV28,CASSLTSQGKKWNYGYTF
TRBJ1-3,TRBV4-1,CASSQVEGSGNTIYF
TRBJ1-1,TRBV5-1,CASSLAWGRETEAFF
TRBJ1-2,TRBV28,CASTNRAGRFYGYTF
TRBJ2-2,TRBV7-2,CASSQPTGFLNTGELFF
TRBJ1-6,TRBV27,CASSFLSGGGNSPLHF
TRBJ1-2,TRBV19,CASSRGQNYYGYTF
TRBJ2-7,TRBV2,CASSEDLIRSYEQYF
TRBJ2-5,TRBV10-1,CASSSGRGETQYF
TRBJ1-4,TRBV29-1,CSVGASEEKLFF
TRBJ2-1,TRBV7-2,CASSISGRAENEQFF
TRBJ2-7,TRBV28,CASSGIPYEQYF
TRBJ2-3,TRBV7-2,CASSLRAGGGLTDTQYF
TRBJ2-3,TRBV7-6,CASSLDAGLAGRADTQYF
TRBJ1-1,TRBV6-1,CASSDRVPEAFF
TRBJ1-1,TRBV7-6,CASSFRVHTEAFF
TRBJ2-7,TRBV4-2,CASSQGGGPGYEQYF
TRBJ2-1,TRBV30,CAWRGLAGNEQFF
TRBJ1-2,TRBV27,CASSLTGGYGYTF
TRBJ1-5,TRBV6-5,CASSHNQPQHF
TRBJ1-1,TRBV6-5,CASRQVPNTEAFF
TRBJ2-3,TRBV5-5,CASSYRAVPGTSTDTQYF
TRBJ2-1,TRBV28,CASRKGLAGAWEQFF
TRBJ2-7,TRBV6-1,CASSEQTSVSPYEQYF